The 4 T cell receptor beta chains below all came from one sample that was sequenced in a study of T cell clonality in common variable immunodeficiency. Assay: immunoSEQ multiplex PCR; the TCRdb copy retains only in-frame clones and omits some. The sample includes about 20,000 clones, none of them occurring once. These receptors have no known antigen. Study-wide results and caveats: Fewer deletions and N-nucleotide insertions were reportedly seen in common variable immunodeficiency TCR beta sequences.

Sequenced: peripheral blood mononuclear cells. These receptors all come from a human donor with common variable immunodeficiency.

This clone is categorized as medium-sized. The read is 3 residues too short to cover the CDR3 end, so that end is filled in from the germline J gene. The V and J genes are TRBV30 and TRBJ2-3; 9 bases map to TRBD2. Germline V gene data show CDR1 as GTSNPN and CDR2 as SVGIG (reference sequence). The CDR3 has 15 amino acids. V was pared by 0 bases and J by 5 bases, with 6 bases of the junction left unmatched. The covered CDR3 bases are TGTGCCTGGAGTGTAGCAGCGGGAGGTAGAGATACG. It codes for CAWSVAAGGRDT. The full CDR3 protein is CAWSVAAGGRDTQYF.

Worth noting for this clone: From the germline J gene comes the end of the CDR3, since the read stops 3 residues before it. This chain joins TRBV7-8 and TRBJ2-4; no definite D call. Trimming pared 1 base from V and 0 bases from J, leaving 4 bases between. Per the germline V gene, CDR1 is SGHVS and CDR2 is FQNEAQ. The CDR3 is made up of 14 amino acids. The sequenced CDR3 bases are TGTGCCAGCAGCTTAGAACTAGCCAAAAACATT. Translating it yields CASSLELAKNI. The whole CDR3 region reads CASSLELAKNIQYF.

The CDR3 here is CASSLGGTGVTEAFF. Incomplete CDR3 DNA: TGCGCCAGCAGCTTGGGTGGGACAGGGGTCACTGAA. The chain has TRBV5-1 and TRBJ1-1; TRBD1 agrees at 10 bases. The missing CDR3 end, 3 residues past where the read stops, is filled in from the germline J gene. V was pared by 0 bases and J by 4 bases, with 3 bases of the junction left unmatched. Germline lookup yields CDR1 SGHRS and CDR2 YFSETQ. This CDR3 is built from 15 residues. Using reference TRBV5-1 and TRBJ1-1 for the parts outside the CDR3, the full variable domain is KAGVTQTPRYLIKTRGQQVTLSCSPISGHRSVSWYQQTPGQGLQFLFEYFSETQRNKGNFPGRFSGRQFSNSRSEMNVSTLELGDSALYLCASSLGGTGVTEAFFGQGTRLTVV.

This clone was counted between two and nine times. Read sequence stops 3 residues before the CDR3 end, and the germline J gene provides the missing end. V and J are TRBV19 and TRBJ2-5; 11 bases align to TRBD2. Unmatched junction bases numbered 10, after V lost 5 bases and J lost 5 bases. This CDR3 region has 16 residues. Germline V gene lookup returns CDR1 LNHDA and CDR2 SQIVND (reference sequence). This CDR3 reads CASSLLAGGPLETQYF. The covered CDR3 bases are TGTGCCAGTAGTCTTCTAGCGGGGGGCCCCTTGGAGACC.